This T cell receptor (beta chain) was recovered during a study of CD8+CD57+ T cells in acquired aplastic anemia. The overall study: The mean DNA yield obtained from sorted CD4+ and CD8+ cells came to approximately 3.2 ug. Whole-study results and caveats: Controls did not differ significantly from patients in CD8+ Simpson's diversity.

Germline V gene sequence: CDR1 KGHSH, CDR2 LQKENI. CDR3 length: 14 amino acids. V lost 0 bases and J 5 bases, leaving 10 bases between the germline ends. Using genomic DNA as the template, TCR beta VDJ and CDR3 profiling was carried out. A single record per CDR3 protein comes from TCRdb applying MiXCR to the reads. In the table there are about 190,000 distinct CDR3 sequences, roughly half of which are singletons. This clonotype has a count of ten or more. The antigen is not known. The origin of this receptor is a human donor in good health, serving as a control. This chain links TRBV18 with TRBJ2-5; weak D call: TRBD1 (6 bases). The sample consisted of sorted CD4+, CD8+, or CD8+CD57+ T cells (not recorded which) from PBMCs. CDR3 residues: CASSPPGTSETQYF. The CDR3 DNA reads TGTGCCAGCTCACCACCCGGGACATCGGAGACCCAGTACTTC.